This section outlines one T cell receptor (beta chain) sequence together with its context. This entry comes from a study of blood T cell repertoires in COVID-19. Whole-study context: Acute and convalescent COVID-19 specimens originated in the United States, Italy and Spain. Sample material is recorded as cDNA or gDNA derived from T cells, B-cell-depleted T cells, or PBMCs.

Authors' analysis steps: How many nucleated cells were present was estimated from reference gene primer amplification. Here immunoSEQ multiplex PCR was the method, and the copy in TCRdb shows in-frame clones only, minus some. The V and J calls and the clone size are those of that table, but D and trimming were determined from the DNA. The sample holds about 82,000 clones, about four fifths seen once. The CDR3 extends over 15 amino acids. The J segment lost 8 bases and the V segment lost 0 bases, leaving 3 bases of the junction unmatched. Germline V gene lookup returns CDR1 SGHRS and CDR2 YFSETQ. The sequenced sample consisted of peripheral blood. The chain joins TRBV5-1 to TRBJ2-1, with 12 bases identical to TRBD1. This clonotype was sampled from a woman aged 55 to 70 with acute or convalescent COVID-19. The CDR3 DNA sequence: TGCGCCAGCAGCTTGGCCGGGACAGGGGGCTATGAGCAGTTCTTC. Its translation is CASSLAGTGGYEQFF.